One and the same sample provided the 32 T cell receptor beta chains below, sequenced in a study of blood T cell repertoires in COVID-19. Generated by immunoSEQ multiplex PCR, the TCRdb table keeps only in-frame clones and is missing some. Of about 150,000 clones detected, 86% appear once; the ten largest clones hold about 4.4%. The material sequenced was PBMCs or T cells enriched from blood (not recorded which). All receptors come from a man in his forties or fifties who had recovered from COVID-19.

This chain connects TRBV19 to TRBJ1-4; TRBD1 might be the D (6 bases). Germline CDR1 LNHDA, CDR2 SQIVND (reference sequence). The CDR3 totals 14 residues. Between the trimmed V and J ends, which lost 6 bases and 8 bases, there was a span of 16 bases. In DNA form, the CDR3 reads TGTGCCAGTAGACCTGACAGGCGAGAAGAAAAACTGTTTTTT. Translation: CASRPDRREEKLFF.

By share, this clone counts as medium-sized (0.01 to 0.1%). The CDR3 sequence: CASSVPSNNSPLHF. The CDR3 DNA follows: TGTGCCAGCAGTGTCCCATCCAATAATTCACCCCTCCACTTT. This chain links TRBV2 with TRBJ1-6; D uncertain. V shed 4 bases and J shed 5 bases, with 9 bases lying between them. This CDR3 has 14 residues. CDR1 SNHLY and CDR2 FYNNEI come from the germline V gene.

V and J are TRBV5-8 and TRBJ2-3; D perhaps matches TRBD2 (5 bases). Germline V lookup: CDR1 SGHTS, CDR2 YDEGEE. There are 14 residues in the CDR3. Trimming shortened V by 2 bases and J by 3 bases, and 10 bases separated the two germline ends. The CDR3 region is CASSLRGGTDTQYF. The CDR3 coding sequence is TGTGCCAGCAGCTTACGTGGAGGTACAGATACGCAGTATTTT.

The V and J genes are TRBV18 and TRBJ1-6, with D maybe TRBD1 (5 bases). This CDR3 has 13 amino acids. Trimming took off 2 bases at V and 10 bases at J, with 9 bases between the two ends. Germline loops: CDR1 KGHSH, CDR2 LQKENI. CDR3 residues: CASSPGAESPLHF. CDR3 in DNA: TGTGCCAGCTCACCAGGGGCGGAATCACCCCTCCACTTT.

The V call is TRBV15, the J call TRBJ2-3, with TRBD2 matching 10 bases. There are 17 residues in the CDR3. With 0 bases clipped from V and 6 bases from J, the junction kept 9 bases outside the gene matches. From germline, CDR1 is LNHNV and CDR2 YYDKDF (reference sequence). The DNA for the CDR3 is TGTGCCACCAGCAGAGATCCCCCAGCGGGAGGGTCGGATACGCAGTATTTT. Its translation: CATSRDPPAGGSDTQYF. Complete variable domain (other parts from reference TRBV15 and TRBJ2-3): DAMVIQNPRYQVTQFGKPVTLSCSQTLNHNVMYWYQQKSSQAPKLLFHYYDKDFNNEADTPDNFQSRRPNTSFCFLDIRSPGLGDTAMYLCATSRDPPAGGSDTQYFGPGTRLTVL.

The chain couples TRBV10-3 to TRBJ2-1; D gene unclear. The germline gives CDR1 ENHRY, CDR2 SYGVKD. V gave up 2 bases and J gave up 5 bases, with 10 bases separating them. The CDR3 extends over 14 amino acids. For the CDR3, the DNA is TGTGCCATCAGTGAGCCCATCGCGAACAATGAGCAGTTCTTC. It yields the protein CAISEPIANNEQFF.

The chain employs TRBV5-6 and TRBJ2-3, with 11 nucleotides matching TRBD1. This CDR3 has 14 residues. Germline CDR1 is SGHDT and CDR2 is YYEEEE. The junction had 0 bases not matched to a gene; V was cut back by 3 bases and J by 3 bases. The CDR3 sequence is CASSWDRGTDTQYF. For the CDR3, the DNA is TGTGCCAGCAGCTGGGACAGGGGGACAGATACGCAGTATTTT. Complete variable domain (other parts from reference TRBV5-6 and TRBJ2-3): DAGVTQSPTHLIKTRGQQVTLRCSPKSGHDTVSWYQQALGQGPQFIFQYYEEEERQRGNFPDRFSGHQFPNYSSELNVNALLLGDSALYLCASSWDRGTDTQYFGPGTRLTVL.

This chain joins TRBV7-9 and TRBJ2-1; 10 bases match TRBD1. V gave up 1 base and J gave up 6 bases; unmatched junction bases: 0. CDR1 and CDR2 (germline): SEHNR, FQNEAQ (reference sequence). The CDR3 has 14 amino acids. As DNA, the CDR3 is TGTGCCAGCAGCTTAGGGGACAGGGGCAATGAGCAGTTCTTC. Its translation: CASSLGDRGNEQFF.

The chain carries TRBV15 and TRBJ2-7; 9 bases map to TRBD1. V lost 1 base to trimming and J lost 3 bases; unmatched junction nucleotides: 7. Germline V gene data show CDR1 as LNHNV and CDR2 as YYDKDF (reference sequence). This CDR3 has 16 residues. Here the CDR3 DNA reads TGTGCCACCAGCAGAGGACGGGGACAGGGTGTCTACGAGCAGTACTTC. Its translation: CATSRGRGQGVYEQYF. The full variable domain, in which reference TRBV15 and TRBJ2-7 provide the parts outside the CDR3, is DAMVIQNPRYQVTQFGKPVTLSCSQTLNHNVMYWYQQKSSQAPKLLFHYYDKDFNNEADTPDNFQSRRPNTSFCFLDIRSPGLGDTAMYLCATSRGRGQGVYEQYFGPGTRLTVT.

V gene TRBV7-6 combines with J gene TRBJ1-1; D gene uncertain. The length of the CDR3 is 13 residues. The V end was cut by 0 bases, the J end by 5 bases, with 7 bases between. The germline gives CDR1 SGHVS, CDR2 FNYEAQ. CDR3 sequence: CASSLADWTEAFF. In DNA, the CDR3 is TGTGCCAGCAGCTTAGCCGACTGGACTGAAGCTTTCTTT.

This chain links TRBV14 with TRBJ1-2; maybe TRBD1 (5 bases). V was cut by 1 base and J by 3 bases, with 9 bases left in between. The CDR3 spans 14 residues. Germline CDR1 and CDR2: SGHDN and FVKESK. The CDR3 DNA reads TGTGCCAGCAGCCAAGGGGGCAGGGACTATGGCTACACCTTC. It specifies CASSQGGRDYGYTF.

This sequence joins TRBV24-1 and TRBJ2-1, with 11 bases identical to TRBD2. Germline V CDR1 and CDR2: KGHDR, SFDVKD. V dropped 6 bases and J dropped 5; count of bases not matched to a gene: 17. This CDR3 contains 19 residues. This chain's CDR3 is CATSIARGLAASTHNEQFF. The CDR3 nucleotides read TGTGCCACCAGTATAGCGAGGGGACTAGCGGCCTCTACCCACAATGAGCAGTTCTTC.

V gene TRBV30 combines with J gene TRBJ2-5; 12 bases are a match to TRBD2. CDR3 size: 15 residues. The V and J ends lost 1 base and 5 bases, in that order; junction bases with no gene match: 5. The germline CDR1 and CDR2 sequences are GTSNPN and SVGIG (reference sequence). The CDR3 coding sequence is TGTGCCTGGAGTGGGAGTCTAGCGGGAGGGGAGACCCAGTACTTC. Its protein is CAWSGSLAGGETQYF.

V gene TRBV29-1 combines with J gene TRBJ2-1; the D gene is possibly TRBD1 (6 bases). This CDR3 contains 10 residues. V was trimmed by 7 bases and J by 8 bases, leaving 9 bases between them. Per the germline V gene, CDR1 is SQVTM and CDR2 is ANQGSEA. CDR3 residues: CSGQVDEQFF. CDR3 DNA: TGCAGCGGACAGGTTGATGAGCAGTTCTTC.

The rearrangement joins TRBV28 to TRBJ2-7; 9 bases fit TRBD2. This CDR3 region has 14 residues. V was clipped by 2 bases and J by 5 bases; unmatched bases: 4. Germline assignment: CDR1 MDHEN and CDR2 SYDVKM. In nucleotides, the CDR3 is TGTGCCAGCAGTTTAGCGGGAGGGAGCAACGAGCAGTACTTC. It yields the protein CASSLAGGSNEQYF.

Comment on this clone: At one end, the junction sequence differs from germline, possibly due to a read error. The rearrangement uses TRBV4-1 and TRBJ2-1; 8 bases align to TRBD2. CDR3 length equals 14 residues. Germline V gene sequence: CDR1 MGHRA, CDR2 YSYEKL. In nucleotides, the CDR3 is TGCGCCAGCAGGCAAGCGGGAGTCCCAAGTGAGCAGTTCTTC. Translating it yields CASRQAGVPSEQFF.

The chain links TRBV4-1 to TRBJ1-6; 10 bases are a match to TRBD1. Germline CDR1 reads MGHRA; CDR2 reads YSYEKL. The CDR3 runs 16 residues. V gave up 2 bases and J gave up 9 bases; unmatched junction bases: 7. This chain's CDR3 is CASSQILGTGASPLHF. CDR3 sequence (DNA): TGCGCCAGCAGCCAAATCCTCGGGACAGGGGCTTCACCCCTCCACTTT.

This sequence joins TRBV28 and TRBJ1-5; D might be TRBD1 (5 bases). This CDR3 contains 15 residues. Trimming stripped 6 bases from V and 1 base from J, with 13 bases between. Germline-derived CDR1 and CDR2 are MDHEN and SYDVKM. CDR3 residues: CASRGGRNSNQPQHF. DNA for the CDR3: TGTGCCAGCAGGGGGGGTCGTAACAGCAATCAGCCCCAGCATTTT.

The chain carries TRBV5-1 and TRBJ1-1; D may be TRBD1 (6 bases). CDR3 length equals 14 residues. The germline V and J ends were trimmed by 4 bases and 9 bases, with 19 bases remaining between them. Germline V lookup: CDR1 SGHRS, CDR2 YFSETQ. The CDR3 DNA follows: TGCGCCAGCAGCCTTGAGACAGGCCTGACGCAAGCTTTCTTT. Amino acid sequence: CASSLETGLTQAFF.

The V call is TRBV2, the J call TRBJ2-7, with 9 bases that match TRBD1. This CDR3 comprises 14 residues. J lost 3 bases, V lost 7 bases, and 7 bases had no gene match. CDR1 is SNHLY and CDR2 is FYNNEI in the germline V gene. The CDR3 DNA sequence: TGTGCCAGCATTCCCGGGACAGGGAACTACGAGCAGTACGTC. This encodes CASIPGTGNYEQYV.

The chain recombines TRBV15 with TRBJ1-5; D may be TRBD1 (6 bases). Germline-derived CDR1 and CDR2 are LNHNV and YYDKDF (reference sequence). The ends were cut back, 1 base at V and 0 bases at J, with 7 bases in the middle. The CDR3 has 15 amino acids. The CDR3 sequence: CATSRGGLSNQPQHF. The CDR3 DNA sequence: TGTGCCACCAGCAGAGGGGGGCTTAGCAATCAGCCCCAGCATTTT.

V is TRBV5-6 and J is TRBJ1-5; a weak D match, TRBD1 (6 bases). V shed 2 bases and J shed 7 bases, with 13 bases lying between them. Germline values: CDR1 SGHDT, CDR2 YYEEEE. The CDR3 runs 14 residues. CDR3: CASSLRGGGQPQHF. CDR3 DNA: TGTGCCAGCAGCTTAAGGGGGGGTGGACAGCCCCAGCATTTT.

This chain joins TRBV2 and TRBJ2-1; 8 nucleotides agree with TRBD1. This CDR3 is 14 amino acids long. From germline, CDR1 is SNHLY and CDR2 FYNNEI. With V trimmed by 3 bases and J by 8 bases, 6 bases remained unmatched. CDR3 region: CASSENRGEDEQFF. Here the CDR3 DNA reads TGTGCCAGCAGTGAGAACAGGGGGGAGGATGAGCAGTTCTTC.

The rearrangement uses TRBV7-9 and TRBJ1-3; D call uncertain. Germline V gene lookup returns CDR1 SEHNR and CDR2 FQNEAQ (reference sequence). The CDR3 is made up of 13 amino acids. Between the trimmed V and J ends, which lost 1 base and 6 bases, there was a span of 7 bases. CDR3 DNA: TGTGCCAGCAGCTTAGGACTTTCAAACACCATATATTTT. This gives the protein CASSLGLSNTIYF.

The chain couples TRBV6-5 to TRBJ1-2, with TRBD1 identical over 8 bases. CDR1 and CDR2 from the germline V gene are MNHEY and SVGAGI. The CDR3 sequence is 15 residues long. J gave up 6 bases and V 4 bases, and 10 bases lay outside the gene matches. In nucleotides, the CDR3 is TGTGCCAGCAGTTCACTCGCCCAGGGGGCGCATGGCTACACCTTC. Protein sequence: CASSSLAQGAHGYTF.

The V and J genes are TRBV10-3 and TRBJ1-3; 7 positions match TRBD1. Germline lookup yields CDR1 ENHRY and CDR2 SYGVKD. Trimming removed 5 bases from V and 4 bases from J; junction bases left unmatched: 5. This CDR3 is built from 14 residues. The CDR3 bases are TGTGCCATCAGTCCTCAGGGGGGAGGAAACACCATATATTTT. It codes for CAISPQGGGNTIYF.

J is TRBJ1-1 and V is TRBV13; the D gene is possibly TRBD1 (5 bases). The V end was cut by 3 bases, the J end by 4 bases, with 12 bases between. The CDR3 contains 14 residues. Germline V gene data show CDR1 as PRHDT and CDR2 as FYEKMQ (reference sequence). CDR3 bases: TGTGCCAGCAGCTTCAGGGCGGGGGGCACTGAAGCTTTCTTT. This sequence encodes CASSFRAGGTEAFF.

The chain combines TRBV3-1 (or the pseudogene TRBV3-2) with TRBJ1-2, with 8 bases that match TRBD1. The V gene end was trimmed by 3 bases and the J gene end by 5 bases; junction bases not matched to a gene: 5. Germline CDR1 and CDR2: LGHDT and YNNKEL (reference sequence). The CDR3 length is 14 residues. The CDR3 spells CASSHAGQGYGYTF. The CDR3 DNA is TGTGCCAGCAGCCATGCAGGACAGGGATATGGCTACACCTTC.

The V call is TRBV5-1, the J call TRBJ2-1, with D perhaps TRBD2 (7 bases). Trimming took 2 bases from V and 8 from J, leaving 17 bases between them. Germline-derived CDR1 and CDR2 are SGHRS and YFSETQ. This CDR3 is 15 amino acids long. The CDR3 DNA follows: TGCGCCAGCAGCTTTATCGGGGGGCCCAGGGATGAGCAGTTCTTC. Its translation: CASSFIGGPRDEQFF.

This chain's CDR3 is CASGSGQGDNTEAFF. CDR3 nucleotides: TGTGCTAGTGGTTCGGGACAGGGTGATAACACTGAAGCTTTCTTT. This sequence joins TRBV12-5 and TRBJ1-1; TRBD1 matches at 9 bases. Unmatched junction bases numbered 5, after V lost 4 bases and J lost 2 bases. Germline V gene data show CDR1 as LGHNT and CDR2 as FRNRAP. The CDR3 extends over 15 amino acids.

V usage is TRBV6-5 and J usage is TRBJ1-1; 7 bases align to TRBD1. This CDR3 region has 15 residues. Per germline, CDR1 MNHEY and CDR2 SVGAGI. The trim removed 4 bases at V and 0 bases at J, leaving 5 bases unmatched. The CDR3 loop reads CASSFGTAMNTEAFF. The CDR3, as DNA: TGTGCCAGCAGTTTCGGGACAGCAATGAACACTGAAGCTTTCTTT.

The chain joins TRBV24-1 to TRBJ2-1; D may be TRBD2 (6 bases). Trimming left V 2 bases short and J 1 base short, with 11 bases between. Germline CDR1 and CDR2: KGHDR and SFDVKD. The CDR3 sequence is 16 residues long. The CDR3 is CATSDSLASSYNEQFF. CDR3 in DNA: TGTGCCACCAGTGATTCCCTAGCGAGTTCCTACAATGAGCAGTTCTTC.